The present entry profiles one TCR beta chain with its context. Its antigen is not known. This CDR3 has 13 residues. The germline gives CDR1 SGHTA, CDR2 FQGNSA. V lost 1 base, J lost 7 bases, and 10 bases lay in between. Until DNA extraction, the samples held between about 0.9-10 million cryopreserved PBMC. This sample stems from a study of long-term antiretroviral therapy in people with HIV. Findings and limits, study-wide: When set beside controls, HIV repertoires had CDR3 length ranges that were narrower.

Run at survey level, the immunoSEQ assay was version v3.0. Profiling relied on immunoSEQ multiplex PCR, and the TCRdb table lists in-frame clones only, not all of them. This table holds just over 35,000 clones, 82% found once. The TCR sequence derives from a young man with HIV. This sample comprised unsorted PBMCs, obtained 0.6 years after starting antiretroviral therapy. V is TRBV7-2 and J is TRBJ1-1; TRBD1 is a possible D gene (5 bases). The CDR3 DNA sequence: TGTGCCAGCAGCTTAGGGAGGGGAGGTGAAGCTTTCTTT. Its translation is CASSLGRGGEAFF.